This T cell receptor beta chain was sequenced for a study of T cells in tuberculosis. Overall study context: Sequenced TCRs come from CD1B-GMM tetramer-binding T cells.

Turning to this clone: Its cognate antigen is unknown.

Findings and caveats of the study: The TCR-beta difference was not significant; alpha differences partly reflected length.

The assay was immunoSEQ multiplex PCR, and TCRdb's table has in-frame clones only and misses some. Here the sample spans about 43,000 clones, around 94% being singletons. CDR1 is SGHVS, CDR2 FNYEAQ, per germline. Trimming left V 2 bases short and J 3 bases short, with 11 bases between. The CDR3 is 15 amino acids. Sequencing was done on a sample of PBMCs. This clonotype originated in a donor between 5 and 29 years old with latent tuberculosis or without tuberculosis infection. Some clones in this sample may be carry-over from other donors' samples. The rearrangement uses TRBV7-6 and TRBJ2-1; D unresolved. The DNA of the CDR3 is TGTGCCAGCAGCTTAACTCTAGAATTCTACAATGAGCAGTTCTTC. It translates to CASSLTLEFYNEQFF.